This entry lists 26 T cell receptor beta chains sequenced from one sample in a study of response to subunit inactivated influenza vaccine (dated by TCRdb to 2016 to 2019). Library prep was done by RT-PCR. The reads were generated on an Illumina HiSeq 2500. TCRdb trimmed the raw reads at Q25, called clones with MiXCR and kept productive beta chains. Rows are combined by CDR3 protein, so each entry shows the most common genes and DNA. For this sample there are 500,000 or so distinct CDR3 sequences; 15% to 20% appear just once. The biggest ten clones account for less than 4% of the sample. Sequences were derived from CD4+ T cells sorted from PBMCs, sampled less than 30 months after vaccination. Receptors originate from a man aged 50 to 69 who received an inactivated influenza vaccine. Donor details come from another sample of the same person, matched by shared clones.

The rearrangement joins TRBV4-2 to TRBJ1-2; D gene ambiguous. The length of the CDR3 is 13 residues. V lost 3 bases and J lost 3, with 8 bases in between. Germline-derived CDR1 and CDR2 are LGHNA and YNFKEQ. The DNA for the CDR3 is TGTGCCAGCAGCCACGATTTGGACTATGGCTACACCTTC. The encoded protein is CASSHDLDYGYTF.

J is TRBJ2-7 and V is TRBV10-3, with 9 bases fitting TRBD1. With V trimmed by 6 bases and J by 1 base, 4 bases remained unmatched. Germline assignment: CDR1 ENHRY and CDR2 SYGVKD. This CDR3 spans 14 amino acids. Here the CDR3 reads CAIRTGTGSYEQYF. CDR3 DNA sequence: TGTGCCATCAGGACGGGGACAGGGTCCTACGAGCAGTACTTC.

The chain has TRBV15 and TRBJ2-2; no clear D. Germline CDR1 LNHNV, CDR2 YYDKDF (reference sequence). CDR3 length: 14 residues. Trimming shortened V by 3 bases and J by 1 base, and 6 bases separated the two germline ends. The DNA of the CDR3 is TGTGCCACCAGCAGGGGTGGGAACACCGGGGAGCTGTTTTTT. Translation: CATSRGGNTGELFF.

This clonotype was picked up many times. The V and J genes are TRBV6-2 or TRBV6-3 and TRBJ2-3; 9 positions agree with TRBD1. With 4 bases clipped from V and 2 bases from J, the junction kept 10 bases outside the gene matches. Germline CDR1 reads MNHEY; CDR2 reads SVGEGT. The CDR3 has 17 amino acids. CDR3 coding DNA: TGTGCCAGCAGTTTCCCCAGAGACAGGGGGGACACAGATACGCAGTATTTT. This sequence encodes CASSFPRDRGDTDTQYF.

This rearrangement joins TRBV6-1 to TRBJ2-1; the match to TRBD2 covers 13 bases. V shed 6 bases and J 3 bases; nucleotides not matched to a gene: 11. The germline V gene encodes CDR1 MNHNS and CDR2 SASEGT. The CDR3 totals 18 residues. CDR3 protein: CASSPGLAGKRVYNEQFF. The CDR3 nucleotides are TGTGCCAGCAGCCCGGGACTAGCGGGAAAAAGAGTCTACAATGAGCAGTTCTTC.

In this sample, this clonotype turned up a few times. J is TRBJ2-1 and V is TRBV5-1, with TRBD2 matching over 12 bases. J gave up 8 bases and V 4 bases, and 19 bases lay outside the gene matches. The V gene's germline CDR1 is SGHRS and CDR2 YFSETQ. The CDR3 covers 19 residues. Written as DNA, the CDR3 is TGCGCCAGCAGCATATTTCGGACTAGCGGGAACCCCCTCCCGGATGAGCAGTTCTTC. Its protein product is CASSIFRTSGNPLPDEQFF.

This clonotype was found a few times. This chain uses TRBV6-2 or TRBV6-3 with TRBJ2-3; D gene unclear. Germline loops: CDR1 MNHEY, CDR2 SVGEGT. The CDR3 length is 15 residues. With 6 bases removed from V and 0 bases from J, the gap between germline ends came to 13 bases. The CDR3 spells CASSTRRSSTDTQYF. CDR3 coding DNA: TGTGCCAGCAGCACCCGGCGCTCTAGCACAGATACGCAGTATTTT.

This chain connects TRBV20-1 to TRBJ2-3, with D perhaps TRBD2 (7 bases). Per the germline V gene, CDR1 is DFQATT and CDR2 is SNEGSKA (reference sequence). V lost 5 bases, J lost 7 bases, and 22 bases lay in between. This CDR3 has 15 residues. CDR3: CSAFFPSGQRNTQYF. CDR3 sequence (DNA): TGCAGTGCTTTCTTCCCTAGCGGACAGAGAAATACGCAGTATTTT.

The V and J genes are TRBV27 and TRBJ2-7; tentatively, D is TRBD1 (6 bases). This CDR3 comprises 15 residues. Per germline, CDR1 MNHEY and CDR2 SMNVEV (reference sequence). V was shortened by 3 bases and J by 2 bases, with 14 bases between the two germline ends. CDR3 nucleotides: TGTGCCAGCAGTTTCCAGGGGACGTCTCCCTACGAGCAGTACTTC. Its protein product is CASSFQGTSPYEQYF.

At least ten counts were recorded for this clonotype. The chain joins TRBV20-1 to TRBJ2-7; 9 bases agree with TRBD1. This CDR3 contains 14 residues. In germline, CDR1 is DFQATT, CDR2 SNEGSKA (reference sequence). The V gene end was trimmed by 5 bases and the J gene end by 3 bases; junction bases not matched to a gene: 8. In nucleotides, the CDR3 is TGCAGTGCTTACCCCGGGACAGGGCACTACGAGCAGTACTTC. Translated, it gives CSAYPGTGHYEQYF.

This clonotype was detected only a few times. The J gene is TRBJ2-3, the V gene TRBV7-2, with unresolved D. This CDR3 has 13 residues. V lost 5 bases to trimming and J lost 6 bases, with 12 bases between them. Per the germline V gene, CDR1 is SGHTA and CDR2 is FQGNSA. The CDR3, as DNA: TGTGCCAGCAGCCCGGGCGGATGGGATACGCAGTATTTT. Translation: CASSPGGWDTQYF.

This clonotype was counted a few times. V and J are TRBV29-1 and TRBJ2-1; 10 positions match TRBD2. Germline values: CDR1 SQVTM, CDR2 ANQGSEA. V lost 5 bases, J lost 7 bases, and 11 bases stayed unmatched. The CDR3 extends over 15 amino acids. DNA of the CDR3: TGCAGCGTTACCATAGCGGGAGGCCGTGGGAATGAGCAGTTCTTC. Amino acids: CSVTIAGGRGNEQFF.

The gene calls are TRBV11-2 and TRBJ2-1; weak D call: TRBD1 (5 bases). This CDR3 region has 17 residues. V lost 2 bases to trimming and J lost 0 bases, with 14 bases between them. Per the germline V gene, CDR1 is SGHAT and CDR2 is FQNNGV. DNA of the CDR3: TGTGCCAGCAGCTTACGTATCGACAGTAGCTCCTACAATGAGCAGTTCTTC. This codes for CASSLRIDSSSYNEQFF.

The sample holds a few counts of this clonotype. This chain uses TRBV15 with TRBJ2-3; possible D gene TRBD1, 5 bases. The germline V gene has CDR1 LNHNV and CDR2 YYDKDF (reference sequence). The ends were cut back, 10 bases at V and 3 bases at J, with 20 bases in the middle. There are 15 residues in the CDR3. The CDR3 nucleotides read TGTGCCAGCACCCAGGGTCAGGGCAAGACAGATACGCAGTATTTT. Translating it yields CASTQGQGKTDTQYF.

A few counts support this clonotype. The rearrangement links TRBV29-1 to TRBJ2-1; D uncertain. The CDR3 runs to 14 residues. Germline loops: CDR1 SQVTM, CDR2 ANQGSEA. V lost 7 bases to trimming and J lost 9 bases, with 22 bases between them. The chain's CDR3 is CSASPIPSLAEQFF. CDR3 bases: TGCAGCGCATCTCCCATCCCTTCCTTGGCTGAGCAGTTCTTC.

The chain has TRBV6-2 or TRBV6-3 and TRBJ2-7, with D perhaps being TRBD1 or TRBD2 (5 bases each). V shed 7 bases and J shed 7 bases, with 17 bases lying between them. Germline CDR1 and CDR2: MNHEY and SVGEGT. This CDR3 is 13 amino acids long. The CDR3: CASKSSLGDEQYF. The CDR3 nucleotides read TGTGCCAGCAAATCATCCCTGGGGGATGAGCAGTACTTC.

The chain joins TRBV20-1 to TRBJ2-7; D gene unclear. Germline V gives CDR1 DFQATT, CDR2 SNEGSKA (reference sequence). V lost 2 bases and J lost 0, with 11 bases in between. The length of the CDR3 is 14 residues. The CDR3 DNA reads as TGCAGTGCTAGACAGTACACGGACTCCTACGAGCAGTACTTC. Translating it yields CSARQYTDSYEQYF.

This rearrangement joins TRBV24-1 to TRBJ2-7; D possibly corresponds to TRBD1 (6 bases). CDR1 and CDR2 (germline): KGHDR, SFDVKD. The CDR3 contains 13 residues. V shed 4 bases and J shed 2 bases, with 8 bases lying between them. CDR3: CATSDRDTYEQYF. DNA of the CDR3: TGTGCCACCAGTGACCGGGACACCTACGAGCAGTACTTC.

This clonotype was seen only a few times. This sequence joins TRBV20-1 and TRBJ2-3; D unclear. Trimming took off 4 bases at V and 6 bases at J, with 5 bases between the two ends. CDR3 length equals 10 residues. CDR1 and CDR2 (germline): DFQATT, SNEGSKA (reference sequence). In nucleotides, the CDR3 is TGCAGTGCTAAGAGGGATACGCAGTATTTT. This translates into CSAKRDTQYF.

The CDR3 DNA follows: TGTGCCAGCAGCGACTATAGCACAGATACGCAGTATTTT. It yields the protein CASSDYSTDTQYF. The chain uses TRBV7-2 and TRBJ2-3, with D possibly being TRBD2 (5 bases). The CDR3 loop spans 13 amino acids. V was trimmed by 5 bases and J by 0 bases, leaving 6 bases between them. Germline CDR1 SGHTA, CDR2 FQGNSA.

This clonotype showed up just a few times. This rearrangement joins TRBV20-1 to TRBJ2-1; tentatively, D is TRBD2 (6 bases). The CDR3 has 15 residues. Germline loops: CDR1 DFQATT, CDR2 SNEGSKA (reference sequence). The V gene lost 2 bases and the J gene lost 1 base, with 12 bases spanning the gap. CDR3 nucleotide sequence: TGCAGTGCTAGAAAGAGCGGGCATTCCTACAATGAGCAGTTCTTC. Translating it yields CSARKSGHSYNEQFF.

This rearrangement joins TRBV4-3 to TRBJ2-1; no clear D gene. Germline V gives CDR1 LGHNA, CDR2 YSLEER. The V gene lost 1 base and the J gene lost 8 bases, with 15 bases spanning the gap. The CDR3 extends over 15 amino acids. CDR3 sequence reads: CASSQGFISSDEQFF. CDR3 nucleotide sequence: TGCGCCAGCAGCCAAGGCTTCATAAGCTCCGATGAGCAGTTCTTC.

The J gene is TRBJ1-1, the V gene TRBV4-2, with D unclear. This CDR3 is 15 amino acids long. The germline CDR1 and CDR2 sequences are LGHNA and YNFKEQ. Trimming cost V 0 bases and J 5 bases, with 13 bases left between them. CDR3 sequence reads: CASSQDLGSKTEAFF. CDR3 DNA: TGTGCCAGCAGCCAAGATCTGGGCTCGAAGACTGAAGCTTTCTTT.

The chain employs TRBV24-1 and TRBJ2-1, with no clear D. Germline V CDR1 and CDR2: KGHDR, SFDVKD. This CDR3 region has 13 residues. Trimming removed 3 bases from V and 4 bases from J, with 6 bases in between. The CDR3 region has the DNA TGTGCCACCAGTGATGAGAAGTACAATGAGCAGTTCTTC. Its protein is CATSDEKYNEQFF.

This clonotype was counted at least ten times. The V call is TRBV12-3 or TRBV12-4, the J call TRBJ2-7, with 7 bases fitting TRBD1. The CDR3 extends over 14 amino acids. Germline trimming cut 3 bases from V and 6 bases from J; bases unmatched to any gene: 8. The CDR3 sequence is CASSLGDSLREQYF. For the CDR3, the DNA is TGTGCCAGCAGTTTGGGGGACAGCCTCCGCGAGCAGTACTTC.

The gene calls are TRBV7-2 and TRBJ2-7; 8 bases line up with TRBD1. The CDR3 extends over 13 amino acids. Unmatched junction bases numbered 7, after V lost 5 bases and J lost 7 bases. Germline values: CDR1 SGHTA, CDR2 FQGNSA. DNA for the CDR3: TGTGCCAGCAGCCTGAGGACAGGGCGGGAGCAGTACTTC. Its translation is CASSLRTGREQYF.